This T cell receptor beta chain was documented in a study of blood T cell repertoires in COVID-19. Overall study: From T cells, B-cell-depleted T cells, or PBMCs came the material, which was cDNA or gDNA.

Details on this clone: Other nucleotide sequences from this sample produce the same CDR3.

Using immunoSEQ multiplex PCR, the repertoire was profiled, and TCRdb retains in-frame clones only, with some absent. The sample includes tens of thousands of clones, 80% to 90% of them seen just once. The sequenced sample consisted of peripheral blood. The sequence derives from a man aged 80 or over with COVID-19, enrolled during active disease.

The CDR3 spells CASSLVGDSTDTQYF. In DNA, the CDR3 is TGCGCCAGCAGCTTGGTAGGGGATAGCACAGATACGCAGTATTTT. The V call is TRBV5-1, the J call TRBJ2-3, with a weak D call TRBD1 (5 bases). The V gene lost 0 bases and the J gene lost 0 bases, with 8 bases spanning the gap. The CDR3 is 15 residues long. CDR1 is SGHRS and CDR2 is YFSETQ in the germline V gene.